These 28 T cell receptor beta chains came from one sample sequenced in a study of human T cells and chemical hapten exposure. TCRdb re-called the RACE reads with MiXCR, one entry per CDR3 protein. The sample has some 300,000 distinct CDR3 sequences, 5.5% seen once. Time point of the sample: pre-sensitization, week 0. Treatment given: therapeutic diphenylcyclopropenone sensitization with weekly scalp DPC. The sequenced sample was whole blood, obtained in connection with sensitization to the hapten diphenylcyclopropenone (DPC). These receptor sequences come from a woman between 18 and 29 years old with alopecia areata. Some clones in this sample may be carry-over from other donors' samples.

The chain carries TRBV12-3 or TRBV12-4 and TRBJ2-2; D is possibly TRBD1 (6 bases). The CDR3 covers 14 residues. V lost 4 bases and J lost 5, with 11 bases in between. This CDR3 is CASSYGQQTGELFF. CDR3 nucleotide sequence: TGTGCCAGCAGTTACGGACAGCAGACCGGGGAGCTGTTTTTT.

This clonotype was picked up a small number of times. The rearrangement uses TRBV28 and TRBJ2-6; D perhaps matches TRBD2 (5 bases). The CDR3 contains 14 residues. V lost 6 bases and J lost 2, with 8 bases in between. CDR1 is MDHEN, CDR2 SYDVKM, per germline. CDR3 amino acids: CASSRGTGANVLTF. CDR3 nucleotide sequence: TGTGCCAGCAGCCGGGGAACTGGGGCCAACGTCCTGACTTTC. The whole variable domain, remainder taken from reference TRBV28 and TRBJ2-6, is DVKVTQSSRYLVKRTGEKVFLECVQDMDHENMFWYRQDPGLGLRLIYFSYDVKMKEKGDIPEGYSVSREKKERFSLILESASTNQTSMYLCASSRGTGANVLTFGAGSRLTVL.

This clonotype has only a few counts. This chain connects TRBV20-1 to TRBJ1-1; D possibly corresponds to TRBD1 (5 bases). Germline CDR1 and CDR2: DFQATT and SNEGSKA (reference sequence). V was cut by 0 bases and J by 4 bases, with 9 bases left in between. CDR3 length: 13 amino acids. The CDR3 DNA sequence: TGCAGTGCTAGAGAGAGGGACCTCACTGAAGCTTTCTTT. Its translation: CSARERDLTEAFF.

This clonotype was seen many times. V and J are TRBV7-2 and TRBJ1-5, with D possibly matching TRBD1 (5 bases). Germline loops: CDR1 SGHTA, CDR2 FQGNSA. CDR3 length: 11 residues. V was trimmed by 10 bases and J by 5 bases, leaving 9 bases between them. The CDR3 DNA reads TGTGCCACCGGCAGGGATCAGCCCCAGCATTTT. The encoded protein is CATGRDQPQHF. The whole variable domain, filled in from reference TRBV7-2 and TRBJ1-5, reads GAGVSQSPSNKVTEKGKDVELRCDPISGHTALYWYRQSLGQGLEFLIYFQGNSAPDKSGLPSDRFSAERTGGSVSTLTIQRTQQEDSAVYLCATGRDQPQHFGDGTRLSIL.

This clonotype was detected a few times. This chain connects TRBV5-1 to TRBJ1-1, with D unresolved. The V gene lost 0 bases and the J gene lost 3 bases, with 9 bases spanning the gap. Looked up from germline, CDR1 is SGHRS and CDR2 is YFSETQ. The CDR3 is 14 amino acids. The CDR3 region has the DNA TGCGCCAGCAGCTTGGCCAGAGACTACACTGAAGCTTTCTTT. Translation gives CASSLARDYTEAFF.

This clonotype was observed a few times. The chain has TRBV6-6 and TRBJ1-1; D might be TRBD1 (5 bases). The V end lost 6 bases, the J end lost 9 bases, and 11 bases lay between the germline ends. Germline V gene sequence: CDR1 MNHNY, CDR2 SVGAGI (reference sequence). The length of the CDR3 is 11 residues. The CDR3 nucleotides are TGTGCCAGCAGCGGGGCGGTAAAAGCTTTCTTT. It specifies CASSGAVKAFF.

The rearrangement links TRBV3-1 to TRBJ2-2, with unresolved D. V lost 6 bases to trimming and J lost 4 bases, with 9 bases between them. The CDR3 is made up of 13 amino acids. Germline lookup yields CDR1 LGHDT and CDR2 YNNKEL (reference sequence). The CDR3 DNA sequence: TGTGCCAGCAGTCCGATCTCCACCGGGGAGCTGTTTTTT. It specifies CASSPISTGELFF. The full variable domain, rest sourced from reference TRBV3-1 and TRBJ2-2, is DTAVSQTPKYLVTQMGNDKSIKCEQNLGHDTMYWYKQDSKKFLKIMFSYNNKELIINETVPNRFSPKSPDKAHLNLHINSLELGDSAVYFCASSPISTGELFFGEGSRLTVL.

The rearrangement joins TRBV7-2 to TRBJ1-2; D is unclear. V was shortened by 2 bases and J by 5 bases, with 12 bases between the two germline ends. Germline V CDR1 and CDR2: SGHTA, FQGNSA. This CDR3 comprises 14 residues. This chain's CDR3 is CASSLQADIYGYTF. As DNA, the CDR3 is TGTGCCAGCAGCTTACAGGCCGATATTTATGGCTACACCTTC.

This clonotype showed up just a few times. V usage is TRBV27 and J usage is TRBJ2-3, with D hard to call. Germline V CDR1 and CDR2: MNHEY, SMNVEV (reference sequence). The CDR3 runs to 12 residues. V was clipped by 6 bases and J by 4 bases, with 8 bases between them. The CDR3 coding sequence is TGTGCCAGCAGCACCTATCCAGATACGCAGTATTTT. This codes for CASSTYPDTQYF.

The chain carries TRBV4-3 and TRBJ1-2; a weak D match, TRBD1 (5 bases). Germline V gene sequence: CDR1 LGHNA, CDR2 YSLEER. The CDR3 has 16 amino acids. V was trimmed by 0 bases and J by 6 bases, leaving 17 bases between them. In nucleotides, the CDR3 is TGCGCCAGCAGCCAAGACTTATCCCAGGGAGGACATGGCTACACCTTC. Residues: CASSQDLSQGGHGYTF.

This clonotype was recorded many times. The chain is built from TRBV10-3 and TRBJ2-7, with D perhaps matching TRBD1 (5 bases). Trimming removed 2 bases at V and 3 bases at J, with 11 bases between. Germline CDR1 ENHRY, CDR2 SYGVKD. The CDR3 is 14 amino acids. CDR3: CAISEMTVFYEQYF. CDR3 nucleotides: TGTGCCATCAGTGAGATGACAGTTTTCTACGAGCAGTACTTC.

The chain is built from TRBV6-5 and TRBJ1-1, with 8 bases that match TRBD1. Per germline, CDR1 MNHEY and CDR2 SVGAGI. The CDR3 consists of 15 residues. V dropped 6 bases and J dropped 3; count of bases not matched to a gene: 9. This CDR3 reads CASSRPGQGDTEAFF. CDR3 bases: TGTGCCAGCAGCCGCCCTGGACAGGGAGACACTGAAGCTTTCTTT.

This clonotype has a handful of counts. V and J are TRBV18 and TRBJ1-1, with unresolved D. V lost 5 bases, J lost 1 base, and 11 bases lay in between. CDR3 length: 14 amino acids. The germline V gene encodes CDR1 KGHSH and CDR2 LQKENI. CDR3 residues: CASSSDGGNTEAFF. CDR3 bases: TGTGCCAGCTCATCGGACGGTGGGAACACTGAAGCTTTCTTT.

This clonotype was found many times. This chain connects TRBV29-1 to TRBJ1-2; perhaps TRBD1 as D (5 bases). V dropped 6 bases and J dropped 4 bases, with 18 bases sitting between them. The length of the CDR3 is 14 residues. Germline-derived CDR1 and CDR2 are SQVTM and ANQGSEA. This CDR3 is CSVGDGAGFYGYTF. CDR3 bases: TGCAGCGTGGGTGACGGGGCTGGATTCTATGGCTACACCTTC. The whole variable domain, filled in from reference TRBV29-1 and TRBJ1-2, reads SAVISQKPSRDICQRGTSLTIQCQVDSQVTMMFWYRQQPGQSLTLIATANQGSEATYESGFVIDKFPISRPNLTFSTLTVSNMSPEDSSIYLCSVGDGAGFYGYTFGSGTRLTVV.

This clonotype was counted only a few times. The chain is built from TRBV7-9 and TRBJ1-1; the D is unclear. Trimming stripped 4 bases from V and 7 bases from J, with 13 bases between. CDR3 length: 13 residues. CDR1 SEHNR and CDR2 FQNEAQ come from the germline V gene (reference sequence). The CDR3 coding sequence is TGTGCCAGCAGCTCCCGACGGGAGAGTGAAGCTTTCTTT. Amino acid sequence: CASSSRRESEAFF. Full variable domain (missing parts from reference TRBV7-9 and TRBJ1-1): DTGVSQNPRHKITKRGQNVTFRCDPISEHNRLYWYRQTLGQGPEFLTYFQNEAQLEKSRLLSDRFSAERPKGSFSTLEIQRTEQGDSAMYLCASSSRRESEAFFGQGTRLTVV.

This clonotype has at least ten counts. V and J are TRBV7-9 and TRBJ2-7, with D possibly matching TRBD2 (5 bases). Trimming shortened V by 2 bases and J by 2 bases, and 13 bases separated the two germline ends. This CDR3 comprises 15 residues. Germline assignment: CDR1 SEHNR and CDR2 FQNEAQ (reference sequence). CDR3: CASSLTGNPTYEQYF. The CDR3 nucleotides are TGTGCCAGCAGCTTAACGGGGAATCCCACCTACGAGCAGTACTTC.

Comments on this clonotype: This sequence may be a read error, since a much larger clone differs from it by one base. The chain couples TRBV7-6 to TRBJ2-3; no firm D call. This CDR3 has 12 amino acids. Germline CDR1 SGHVS, CDR2 FNYEAQ. The CDR3: CASSDHTYTQYF. CDR3 DNA sequence: TGTGCCAGCAGCGACCACACATATACGCAGTATTTT.

Only a few counts were recorded for this clonotype. CDR3 nucleotide sequence: TGTGCCAGCGCCGCCCAGGCGGAGACCCAGTACTTC. Translating it yields CASAAQAETQYF. The chain has TRBV7-6 and TRBJ2-5; D gene uncertain. CDR1 and CDR2 (germline): SGHVS, FNYEAQ. The V and J ends lost 8 bases and 5 bases respectively, with 12 bases between them. The CDR3 covers 12 residues. Together with reference TRBV7-6 and TRBJ2-5, the CDR3 gives the full variable domain: GAGVSQSPRYKVTKRGQDVALRCDPISGHVSLYWYRQALGQGPEFLTYFNYEAQQDKSGLPNDRFSAERPEGSISTLTIQRTEQRDSAMYRCASAAQAETQYFGPGTRLLVL.

This clonotype was picked up many times. The rearrangement links TRBV29-1 to TRBJ2-1; D not certain. CDR3 length: 11 amino acids. Germline V gives CDR1 SQVTM, CDR2 ANQGSEA. Between the trimmed V and J ends, which lost 2 bases and 7 bases, there was a span of 6 bases. The CDR3 protein is CSVEWNNEQFF. The CDR3 bases are TGCAGCGTTGAATGGAATAATGAGCAGTTCTTC.

This clonotype came up a few times. The chain uses TRBV12-3 or TRBV12-4 and TRBJ1-4; D unresolved. Trimming left V 7 bases short and J 12 bases short, with 15 bases between. This CDR3 is built from 12 residues. The DNA for the CDR3 is TGTGCCAGCACCCCGGACCCCCAGGAACTGTTTTTT. Translated, it gives CASTPDPQELFF.

The table lists this clonotype with a few counts. The chain joins TRBV29-1 to TRBJ2-3; D gene ambiguous. Germline lookup yields CDR1 SQVTM and CDR2 ANQGSEA. Trimming took 0 bases from V and 2 from J, leaving 12 bases between them. This CDR3 comprises 15 residues. The CDR3 sequence: CSVEEGQPHTDTQYF. The CDR3 nucleotides are TGCAGCGTTGAAGAAGGGCAGCCCCACACAGATACGCAGTATTTT.

The chain joins TRBV4-2 to TRBJ2-3, with 9 bases lining up with TRBD2. V was pared by 1 base and J by 2 bases, with 10 bases of the junction left unmatched. Per germline, CDR1 LGHNA and CDR2 YNFKEQ. This CDR3 is 18 amino acids long. CDR3 protein: CASSQVGSGGTITDTQYF. CDR3 coding DNA: TGTGCCAGCAGCCAAGTGGGCAGCGGGGGGACAATCACAGATACGCAGTATTTT.

In its sample, this clonotype was seen a few times. The rearrangement uses TRBV6-5 and TRBJ1-5; the D gene is possibly TRBD1 (6 bases). V lost 6 bases and J 4 bases, leaving 10 bases between the germline ends. CDR3 length: 13 residues. The germline CDR1 and CDR2 sequences are MNHEY and SVGAGI. The CDR3 reads CASRSTGNQPQHF. CDR3 nucleotides: TGTGCCAGCAGATCGACAGGTAATCAGCCCCAGCATTTT.

The sample holds many counts of this clonotype. The chain has TRBV20-1 and TRBJ2-3, with D maybe TRBD2 (5 bases). This CDR3 contains 15 residues. CDR1 and CDR2 (germline): DFQATT, SNEGSKA (reference sequence). Trimming left V 1 base short and J 0 bases short, with 11 bases between. This chain's CDR3 is CSARARDTSTDTQYF. The CDR3, as DNA: TGCAGTGCTAGAGCCCGGGATACTAGCACAGATACGCAGTATTTT.

This clonotype was counted at least ten times. The chain joins TRBV27 to TRBJ1-6; D might be TRBD1 (6 bases). Germline CDR1 MNHEY, CDR2 SMNVEV (reference sequence). The CDR3 runs to 14 residues. Trimming removed 6 bases at V and 8 bases at J, with 14 bases between. CDR3 in amino acids: CASSSLRGHSPLHF. CDR3 nucleotide sequence: TGTGCCAGCAGCTCACTCCGGGGGCATTCACCCCTCCACTTT.

This clonotype was found many times. The chain has TRBV12-3 or TRBV12-4 and TRBJ2-5; the match to TRBD2 covers 10 bases. The CDR3 spans 17 residues. Losses at the gene ends were 5 bases for V and 0 bases for J; bases not matched to a gene: 9. The DNA of the CDR3 is TGTGCCAGCAGTCAGTATCTAGCGGGGGCCTACCAAGAGACCCAGTACTTC. Its protein is CASSQYLAGAYQETQYF.

The J gene is TRBJ2-1, the V gene TRBV20-1; 9 bases match TRBD2. Trimming removed 5 bases from V and 4 bases from J; junction bases left unmatched: 12. The CDR3 sequence is 16 residues long. Germline V gene data show CDR1 as DFQATT and CDR2 as SNEGSKA (reference sequence). CDR3 protein: CSALLGLAGSYNEQFF. The CDR3 DNA follows: TGCAGTGCTCTACTCGGGCTAGCGGGGTCATACAATGAGCAGTTCTTC.

This clonotype was seen more than once but under ten times. The rearrangement links TRBV24-1 to TRBJ1-2, with 12 nucleotides matching TRBD1. The CDR3 runs 16 residues. Germline loops: CDR1 KGHDR, CDR2 SFDVKD. V was clipped by 7 bases and J by 7 bases; unmatched bases: 12. CDR3 DNA sequence: TGTGCCACCAGGCCCGGGACAGGGGGCGGTTTCACTGGCTACACCTTC. The encoded protein is CATRPGTGGGFTGYTF.